A selection of T cell receptor beta chains follows, all from one sample in a study of T cell responses to AZD1222 COVID-19 vaccine. The assay was immunoSEQ multiplex PCR, and TCRdb's table has in-frame clones only and misses some. The table includes approximately 64,000 clones, 84% detected once. Sequencing was performed on peripheral blood, taken on day 0 of AZD1222 vaccination. These receptors were obtained from an adult in good health. The CDR3 runs from the conserved cysteine through the conserved F or W. D genes are given only for firm matches. Clone size appears in some rows only: once, few, many, or a class for an expanded clone.

J,size,V,D,CDR3,DNA
TRBJ1-3,once,TRBV10-3,-,CAISRRNTIYF,TGTGCCATCAGTAGGAGAAACACCATATATTTT
TRBJ1-2,-,TRBV9,TRBD1,CASSPAPGQVYGYTF,TGTGCCAGCAGCCCTGCCCCGGGACAGGTTTATGGCTACACCTTC
TRBJ2-3,-,TRBV7-3,-,CASSSPRGGSTDTQYF,TGTGCCAGCAGCTCCCCTAGGGGGGGGTCCACAGATACGCAGTATTTT
TRBJ2-7,-,TRBV7-2,TRBD1,CASSRQGRYEQYF,TGTGCCAGCAGCCGACAGGGACGATACGAGCAGTACTTC
TRBJ2-5,few,TRBV5-3,TRBD1,CARSLETGDGETQYF,TGTGCCAGAAGCTTGGAAACAGGGGATGGCGAGACCCAGTACTTC
TRBJ2-7,medium-sized,TRBV10-3,-,CAISGEIRRAEQYF,TGTGCCATCAGTGGGGAAATAAGAAGGGCCGAGCAGTACTTC
TRBJ1-2,-,TRBV3-1/TRBV3-2,-,CASSQVGSSGGYTF,TGTGCCAGCAGCCAAGTTGGGAGTTCGGGCGGCTACACCTTC
TRBJ2-2,once,TRBV28,TRBD1,CASSGADRMGDGELFF,TGTGCCAGCAGTGGGGCGGACAGGATGGGAGACGGGGAGCTGTTTTTT
TRBJ2-7,-,TRBV5-1,TRBD1,CASSSNTGGDEQYF,TGCGCCAGCAGCTCAAACACAGGGGGCGACGAGCAGTACTTC
TRBJ1-5,-,TRBV2,-,CASSGLAGMNQPQHF,TGTGCCAGCAGTGGGTTGGCGGGGATGAATCAGCCCCAGCATTTT
TRBJ2-3,-,TRBV19,TRBD2,CASSADWLAASTDTQYF,TGTGCCAGTAGTGCTGATTGGCTAGCGGCTAGCACAGATACGCAGTATTTT